The 20 T cell receptor beta chains below come from one sample, sequenced in a study of blood T cell repertoires in COVID-19. Sequencing used immunoSEQ multiplex PCR; TCRdb keeps in-frame clones, though not all of them. This sample has about 360,000 clones; more than 70% occur once, and the top ten carry 1.3%. The specimen sequenced was PBMCs or T cells enriched from blood (not recorded which). These receptors all come from a young man who had recovered from COVID-19.

In its sample, this clone was seen a few times. The chain combines TRBV4-1 with TRBJ2-3; 10 bases fit TRBD1. This CDR3 is 15 amino acids long. Germline values: CDR1 MGHRA, CDR2 YSYEKL. V lost 4 bases, J lost 3 bases, and 4 bases stayed unmatched. CDR3 region: CASSLRTGGTDTQYF. The CDR3 DNA follows: TGCGCCAGCAGCCTCAGGACAGGGGGAACAGATACGCAGTATTTT.

The V and J genes are TRBV27 and TRBJ2-6, with D perhaps matching TRBD1 (6 bases). V was clipped by 0 bases and J by 4 bases, with 10 bases between them. CDR3 length: 16 amino acids. Per the germline V gene, CDR1 is MNHEY and CDR2 is SMNVEV (reference sequence). CDR3 sequence: CASSLSGGSGANVLTF. The CDR3 nucleotides are TGTGCCAGCAGTTTATCTGGGGGCTCCGGGGCCAACGTCCTGACTTTC.

CDR3 in amino acids: CASFLSGVPQPQHF. In DNA, the CDR3 is TGTGCCAGTTTTTTGTCAGGGGTTCCTCAGCCCCAGCATTTT. V gene TRBV21-1 combines with J gene TRBJ1-5; the table calls TRBD1, which could not be checked here. TRBV21-1 is classified as a pseudogene. CDR3 length equals 14 residues.

This chain joins TRBV2 and TRBJ1-4; D possibly corresponds to TRBD1 (5 bases). V lost 6 bases and J lost 7, with 18 bases in between. The CDR3 has 15 residues. Germline CDR1 is SNHLY and CDR2 is FYNNEI. CDR3 nucleotides: TGTGCCAGCAGATGGAGTCAGAAGACAGCTGAAAAACTGTTTTTT. Translation: CASRWSQKTAEKLFF. Based on the CDR3 plus reference TRBV2 and TRBJ1-4, the full variable domain is EPEVTQTPSHQVTQMGQEVILRCVPISNHLYFYWYRQILGQKVEFLVSFYNNEISEKSEIFDDQFSVERPDGSNFTLKIRSTKLEDSAMYFCASRWSQKTAEKLFFGSGTQLSVL.

V is TRBV5-1 and J is TRBJ2-2; 9 positions agree with TRBD1. CDR1 and CDR2 from the germline V gene are SGHRS and YFSETQ. J lost 2 bases, V lost 0 bases, and 2 bases had no gene match. The CDR3 length is 16 residues. The CDR3 loop is CASSLGGQGNTGELFF. CDR3 coding DNA: TGCGCCAGCAGCTTGGGGGGACAGGGCAACACCGGGGAGCTGTTTTTT.

The chain is built from TRBV9 and TRBJ1-4; 8 bases line up with TRBD1. The CDR3 spans 15 residues. V trimming: 2 bases; J trimming: 4 bases; junction bases outside the gene matches: 4. CDR1 SGDLS and CDR2 YYNGEE come from the germline V gene. CDR3 sequence reads: CASSVSQGGNEKLFF. DNA of the CDR3: TGTGCCAGCAGCGTCTCACAGGGGGGTAATGAAAAACTGTTTTTT. Together with reference TRBV9 and TRBJ1-4, the CDR3 gives the full variable domain: DSGVTQTPKHLITATGQRVTLRCSPRSGDLSVYWYQQSLDQGLQFLIQYYNGEERAKGNILERFSAQQFPDLHSELNLSSLELGDSALYFCASSVSQGGNEKLFFGSGTQLSVL.

V is TRBV9 and J is TRBJ1-2; no clear D. The CDR3 is 15 residues long. V gave up 4 bases and J gave up 5 bases, with 18 bases separating them. Germline CDR1 SGDLS, CDR2 YYNGEE. Here the CDR3 DNA reads TGTGCCAGCAGCCCACCCGTCTCCGGTAGTTATGGCTACACCTTC. It is translated as CASSPPVSGSYGYTF.

This chain connects TRBV9 to TRBJ2-1, with 8 positions matching TRBD2. The germline gives CDR1 SGDLS, CDR2 YYNGEE. This CDR3 region has 15 residues. Germline trimming cut 0 bases from V and 7 bases from J; bases unmatched to any gene: 6. The CDR3 DNA sequence: TGTGCCAGCAGCGTAGCGGGGGGGCCTTCAAATGAGCAGTTCTTC. This sequence encodes CASSVAGGPSNEQFF. Combining the CDR3 with reference TRBV9 and TRBJ2-1 gives the whole variable domain DSGVTQTPKHLITATGQRVTLRCSPRSGDLSVYWYQQSLDQGLQFLIQYYNGEERAKGNILERFSAQQFPDLHSELNLSSLELGDSALYFCASSVAGGPSNEQFFGPGTRLTVL.

V and J are TRBV5-1 and TRBJ1-2, with TRBD1 matching over 7 bases. CDR3 length equals 15 residues. Germline CDR1 reads SGHRS; CDR2 reads YFSETQ. J lost 9 bases, V lost 4 bases, and 15 bases had no gene match. The CDR3 DNA sequence: TGCGCCAGCAGCCAAACAGACCGGGACAGTCGCCGCTACACCTTC. It encodes CASSQTDRDSRRYTF.

The V gene is TRBV7-2, the J gene TRBJ2-2; 7 bases match TRBD2. From germline, CDR1 is SGHTA and CDR2 FQGNSA. V was pared by 2 bases and J by 0 bases, with 6 bases of the junction left unmatched. The CDR3 contains 17 residues. CDR3 in DNA: TGTGCCAGCAGCTTAAATTGGGCGGGGGCGAACACCGGGGAGCTGTTTTTT. This codes for CASSLNWAGANTGELFF.

The gene calls are TRBV30 and TRBJ1-6; D is ambiguous. V was shortened by 3 bases and J by 10 bases, with 19 bases between the two germline ends. The CDR3 has 15 residues. CDR1 GTSNPN and CDR2 SVGIG come from the germline V gene (reference sequence). The chain's CDR3 is CAWRPVRASVSPLHF. The CDR3 nucleotides are TGTGCCTGGAGACCAGTGAGGGCGTCGGTCTCACCCCTCCACTTT.

The V and J genes are TRBV6-2 or TRBV6-3 and TRBJ2-7; 9 bases are a match to TRBD1. Unmatched junction bases numbered 4, after V lost 6 bases and J lost 7 bases. CDR3 length: 12 amino acids. Germline-derived CDR1 and CDR2 are MNHEY and SVGEGT. CDR3 sequence reads: CASSWTGDEQYF. The CDR3 DNA reads as TGTGCCAGCAGCTGGACAGGGGATGAGCAGTACTTC.

This clone showed up just once. The V call is TRBV11-2, the J call TRBJ1-2; D is unresolved. V dropped 1 base and J dropped 8 bases, with 17 bases sitting between them. The CDR3 is 15 residues long. Germline CDR1 SGHAT, CDR2 FQNNGV. The CDR3 loop is CASSLVGSAGSGYTF. The DNA for the CDR3 is TGTGCCAGCAGCTTAGTTGGATCGGCAGGAAGCGGCTACACCTTC.

This clone was seen once. This sample includes further DNA sequences coding for the same CDR3. The gene calls are TRBV27 and TRBJ2-1; perhaps TRBD2 as D (7 bases). CDR1 is MNHEY, CDR2 SMNVEV, per germline (reference sequence). V was trimmed by 3 bases and J by 6 bases, leaving 12 bases between them. This CDR3 is 14 amino acids long. Here the CDR3 DNA reads TGTGCCAGCAGTTTTAGAGGGGGGGTCAATGAGCAGTTCTTC. It is translated as CASSFRGGVNEQFF.

This clone was observed a handful of times. The CDR3: CASSGGEGQPQHF. The DNA of the CDR3 is TGTGCCAGTAGTGGAGGAGAAGGTCAGCCCCAGCATTTT. The chain is built from TRBV19 and TRBJ1-5; D gene unclear. This CDR3 is 13 amino acids long. V gave up 5 bases and J gave up 6 bases, with 11 bases separating them. The germline V gene has CDR1 LNHDA and CDR2 SQIVND (reference sequence).

This clone was seen only a few times. The chain couples TRBV7-8 to TRBJ1-5; D ambiguous. V gave up 2 bases and J gave up 6 bases, with 8 bases separating them. This CDR3 has 13 residues. Germline lookup yields CDR1 SGHVS and CDR2 FQNEAQ. The CDR3 DNA follows: TGTGCCAGCAGCTTAAGCAGACTTCAGCCCCAGCATTTT. This sequence encodes CASSLSRLQPQHF.

This chain links TRBV10-3 with TRBJ2-2; 10 bases align to TRBD2. The ends lost 4 bases at V and 5 bases at J; junction bases unmatched: 13. The germline CDR1 and CDR2 sequences are ENHRY and SYGVKD. The CDR3 length is 18 residues. The DNA for the CDR3 is TGTGCCATCAGTGGGAGTGCTAGCGGGGGCCGTGGGACCGGGGAGCTGTTTTTT. It encodes CAISGSASGGRGTGELFF.

The chain has TRBV5-1 and TRBJ1-6; D not resolved. V lost 9 bases and J lost 6, with 13 bases in between. Per the germline V gene, CDR1 is SGHRS and CDR2 is YFSETQ. This CDR3 has 13 amino acids. This CDR3 is CATRSRLNSPLHF. The DNA for the CDR3 is TGCGCCACTCGGTCTAGACTTAATTCACCCCTCCACTTT.

V gene TRBV6-1 combines with J gene TRBJ1-2; 10 bases fit TRBD1. The CDR3 totals 16 residues. V gave up 3 bases and J gave up 0 bases; unmatched junction bases: 4. Per the germline V gene, CDR1 is MNHNS and CDR2 is SASEGT. CDR3 amino acids: CASSEGQGYANYGYTF. CDR3 nucleotide sequence: TGTGCCAGCAGTGAGGGACAGGGGTACGCTAACTATGGCTACACCTTC.

The V gene is TRBV18, the J gene TRBJ2-1, with 11 bases aligning to TRBD1. The CDR3 has 15 residues. Germline-derived CDR1 and CDR2 are KGHSH and LQKENI. The junction had 4 bases not matched to a gene; V was cut back by 3 bases and J by 6 bases. Here the CDR3 reads CASSPGQGAINEQFF. The CDR3 DNA reads TGTGCCAGCTCACCCGGACAGGGGGCGATCAATGAGCAGTTCTTC.